Here is one TCR beta chain with its context. Antigen: not known. The entry originates in a study of post-analysis software for immune sequencing data. Study-level background: Relapsing-remitting, secondary progressive and progressive-relapsing forms of multiple sclerosis all featured among disease courses. Whole-study results and caveats: With F measure, samples from one preparation batch clustered together strongly. Significantly lower normalized Chao1 diversity was seen in multiple sclerosis patients than in controls. Comparison of patients with controls showed 5 or 6 TRBV segments more frequent in patients, TRBV5-6, TRBV5-1 and TRBV20-1 among them.

TCR beta libraries were prepared from cDNA with unique molecular identifiers. Input populations of about 0.9 to 10 million T cells gave rise to approximately 480,000 cDNA molecules. Using its own MiXCR run on the PCR reads, TCRdb lists one record per CDR3 protein. The data show some 700,000 distinct CDR3 sequences, with approximately 59% seen just once and 10% to 12% held by the top ten. Trimming cost V 2 bases and J 1 base; bases outside gene matches: 2. CDR1 and CDR2 from the germline V gene are SGHRS and YFSETQ. This CDR3 region has 14 residues. The clonotype comes from a girl aged 2 to 9 with multiple sclerosis. The specimen was blood. The J gene is TRBJ1-1, the V gene TRBV5-1, with 7 nucleotides matching TRBD1. The CDR3 sequence is CASSFTGANTEAFF. CDR3 DNA sequence: TGCGCCAGCAGCTTCACAGGGGCGAACACTGAAGCTTTCTTT.